The 7 T cell receptor beta chains below come from one sample, sequenced in a study of beta chain features in type 1 diabetes. The whole isolated RNA underwent reverse transcription, so sequencing captured expressed TCRB transcripts. Profiling relied on immunoSEQ multiplex PCR, and the TCRdb table lists in-frame clones only, not all of them. The data contain hundreds of thousands of clones, around 16% of them singletons. The sequenced sample consisted of naive CD4+ T cells from blood. The receptors were gathered from a man aged 18 to 35 in good health.

The chain is built from TRBV9 and TRBJ1-1; the match to TRBD1 covers 7 bases. Germline V CDR1 and CDR2: SGDLS, YYNGEE. CDR3 length equals 15 residues. The V segment lost 0 bases and the J segment 7 bases; nucleotides outside the gene matches: 9. CDR3 DNA sequence: TGTGCCAGCAGCGTAGATGAGGGGGCGGCCTTTGAAGCTTTCTTT. Amino acid sequence: CASSVDEGAAFEAFF.

The rearrangement joins TRBV9 to TRBJ2-2; 9 positions match TRBD1. J lost 6 bases, V lost 3 bases, and 0 bases had no gene match. The CDR3 consists of 13 residues. Looked up from germline, CDR1 is SGDLS and CDR2 is YYNGEE. CDR3 sequence: CASSGQGAGELFF. The DNA for the CDR3 is TGTGCCAGCAGCGGACAGGGGGCCGGGGAGCTGTTTTTT.

This clone turned up a few times. CDR3 amino acids: CASSFDSFNYGYTF. The CDR3, as DNA: TGTGCCAGCAGTTTCGACAGCTTTAACTATGGCTACACCTTC. The genes are TRBV28 and TRBJ1-2; the D gene is possibly TRBD1 (5 bases). This CDR3 has 14 residues. The germline V gene encodes CDR1 MDHEN and CDR2 SYDVKM. V was trimmed by 3 bases and J by 1 base, leaving 9 bases between them.

This clone has just a few counts. V is TRBV6-6 and J is TRBJ2-2, with D unclear. V lost 9 bases and J 3 bases, leaving 14 bases between the germline ends. Looked up from germline, CDR1 is MNHNY and CDR2 is SVGAGI (reference sequence). This CDR3 has 14 residues. Here the CDR3 DNA reads TGTGCCAGTAAATCCGGATTGGACACCGGGGAGCTGTTTTTT. It codes for CASKSGLDTGELFF.

The V and J genes are TRBV18 and TRBJ1-2; 7 bases match TRBD1. Germline V CDR1 and CDR2: KGHSH, LQKENI. This CDR3 has 14 residues. Unmatched junction bases numbered 9, after V lost 3 bases and J lost 8 bases. The CDR3 DNA follows: TGTGCCAGCTCACCGAGGGACAGAGCGAAAGGCTACACCTTC. It encodes CASSPRDRAKGYTF.

The chain combines TRBV25-1 with TRBJ2-7; either TRBD1 or TRBD2 may supply D (5 bases each). V was pared by 5 bases and J by 5 bases, with 19 bases between. The CDR3 is 15 amino acids. Germline V gives CDR1 MGHDK, CDR2 SYGVNS. The CDR3, as DNA: TGTGCCAGCAGTCCCAGGGTAACATGGGACCACGAGCAGTACTTC. Its translation: CASSPRVTWDHEQYF.

The sample holds a few counts of this clone. V and J are TRBV15 and TRBJ2-7; TRBD1 might be the D (6 bases). Trimming pared 2 bases from V and 4 bases from J, leaving 9 bases between. The CDR3 covers 13 residues. Germline V CDR1 and CDR2: LNHNV, YYDKDF (reference sequence). In DNA form, the CDR3 reads TGTGCCACCAGCAGACAGGGGCAATACGAGCAGTACTTC. Protein product: CATSRQGQYEQYF. The full variable domain, with the rest looked up from reference TRBV15 and TRBJ2-7, is DAMVIQNPRYQVTQFGKPVTLSCSQTLNHNVMYWYQQKSSQAPKLLFHYYDKDFNNEADTPDNFQSRRPNTSFCFLDIRSPGLGDTAMYLCATSRQGQYEQYFGPGTRLTVT.